This section outlines one TCR beta chain sequence together with its context. Its antigen remains unknown. Trimming removed 7 bases from V and 4 bases from J; junction bases left unmatched: 8. The length of the CDR3 is 14 residues. Germline V lookup: CDR1 MNHEY, CDR2 SVGAGI. As to time point: peripheral blood 6 weeks after treatment start. The data were produced by immunoSEQ multiplex PCR, yet TCRdb's version contains in-frame clones alone and is incomplete. The sample yields some 110,000 clones, 85% to 95% seen once. This sample is part of a study of PD-L1 blockade in urothelial cancer. Whole-study context: Male patients with bladder-origin urothelial cancer numbered about 90% of the roughly 30. Patients arrived having already received 0 to 3 prior chemotherapy regimens.

Study-wide points: Greater 3-week expansion of tumor-associated blood clones was recorded for durable-benefit patients.

This TCR was sampled from a man in his 60s with urothelial cancer. The chain combines TRBV6-5 with TRBJ2-7; 9 nucleotides agree with TRBD1. The specimen was PBMCs, collected around atezolizumab (anti-PD-L1) treatment. The CDR3, as DNA: TGTGCCAGCAACACGGGGGGACAGGGATACGAGCAGTACTTC. Protein sequence: CASNTGGQGYEQYF.